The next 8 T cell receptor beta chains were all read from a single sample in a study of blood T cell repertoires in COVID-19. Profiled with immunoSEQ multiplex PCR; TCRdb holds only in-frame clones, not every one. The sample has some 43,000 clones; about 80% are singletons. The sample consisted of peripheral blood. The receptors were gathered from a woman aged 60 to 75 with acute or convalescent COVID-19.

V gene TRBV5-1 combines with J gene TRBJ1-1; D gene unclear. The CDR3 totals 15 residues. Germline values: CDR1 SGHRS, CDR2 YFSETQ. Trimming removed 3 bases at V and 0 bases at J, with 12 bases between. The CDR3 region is CASSSGGLVNTEAFF. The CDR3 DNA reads TGCGCCAGCAGCTCGGGAGGGCTAGTGAACACTGAAGCTTTCTTT.

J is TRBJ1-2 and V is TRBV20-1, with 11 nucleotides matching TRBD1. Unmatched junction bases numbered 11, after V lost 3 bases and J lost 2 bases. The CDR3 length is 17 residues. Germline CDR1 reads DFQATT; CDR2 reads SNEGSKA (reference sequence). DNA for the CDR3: TGCAGTGCTAGTGACGGACAGGGGGCTTCCGGAAACTATGGCTACACCTTC. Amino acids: CSASDGQGASGNYGYTF.

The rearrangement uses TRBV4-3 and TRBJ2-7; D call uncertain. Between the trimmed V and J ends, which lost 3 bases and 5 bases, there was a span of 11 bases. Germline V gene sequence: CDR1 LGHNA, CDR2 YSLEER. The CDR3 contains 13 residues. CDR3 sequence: CASSQAVVDEQYF. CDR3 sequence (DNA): TGCGCCAGCAGCCAGGCTGTGGTGGACGAGCAGTACTTC.

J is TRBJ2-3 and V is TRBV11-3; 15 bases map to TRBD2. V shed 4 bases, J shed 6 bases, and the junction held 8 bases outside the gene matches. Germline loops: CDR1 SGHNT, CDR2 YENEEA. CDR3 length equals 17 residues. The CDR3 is CASSSRTSGGARDTQYF. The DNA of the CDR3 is TGTGCCAGCAGCTCAAGGACTAGCGGGGGGGCCAGGGATACGCAGTATTTT.

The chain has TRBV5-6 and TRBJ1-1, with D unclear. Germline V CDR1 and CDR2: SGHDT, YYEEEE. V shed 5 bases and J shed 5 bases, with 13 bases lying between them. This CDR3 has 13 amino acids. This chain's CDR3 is CASRSDPGTEAFF. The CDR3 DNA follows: TGTGCCAGCAGGTCCGACCCCGGGACTGAAGCTTTCTTT.

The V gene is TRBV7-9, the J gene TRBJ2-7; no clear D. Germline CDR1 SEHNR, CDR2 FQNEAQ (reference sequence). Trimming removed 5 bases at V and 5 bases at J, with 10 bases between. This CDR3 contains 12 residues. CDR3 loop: CASSPDGHEQYF. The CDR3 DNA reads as TGTGCCAGCAGCCCAGATGGCCACGAGCAGTACTTC.

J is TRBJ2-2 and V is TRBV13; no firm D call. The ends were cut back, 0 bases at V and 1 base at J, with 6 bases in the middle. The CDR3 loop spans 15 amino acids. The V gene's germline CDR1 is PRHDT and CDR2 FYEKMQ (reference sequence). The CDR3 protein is CASSLGTENTGELFF. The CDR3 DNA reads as TGTGCCAGCAGCTTAGGGACTGAGAACACCGGGGAGCTGTTTTTT.

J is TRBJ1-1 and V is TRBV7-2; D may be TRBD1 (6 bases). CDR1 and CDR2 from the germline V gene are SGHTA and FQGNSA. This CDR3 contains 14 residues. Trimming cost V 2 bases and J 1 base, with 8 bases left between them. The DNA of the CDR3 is TGTGCCAGCAGCTTAAGGGGGTCGAACACTGAAGCTTTCTTT. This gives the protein CASSLRGSNTEAFF.